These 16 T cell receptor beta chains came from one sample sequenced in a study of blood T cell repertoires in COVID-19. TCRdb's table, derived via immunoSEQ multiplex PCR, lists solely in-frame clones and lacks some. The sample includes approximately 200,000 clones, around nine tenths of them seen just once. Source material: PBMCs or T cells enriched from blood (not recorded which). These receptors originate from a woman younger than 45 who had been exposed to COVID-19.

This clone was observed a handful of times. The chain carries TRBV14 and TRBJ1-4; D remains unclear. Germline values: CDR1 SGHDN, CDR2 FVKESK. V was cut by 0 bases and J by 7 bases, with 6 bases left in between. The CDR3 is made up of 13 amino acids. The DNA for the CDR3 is TGTGCCAGCAGCCAAGATCTTTCTGAAAAACTGTTTTTT. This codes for CASSQDLSEKLFF.

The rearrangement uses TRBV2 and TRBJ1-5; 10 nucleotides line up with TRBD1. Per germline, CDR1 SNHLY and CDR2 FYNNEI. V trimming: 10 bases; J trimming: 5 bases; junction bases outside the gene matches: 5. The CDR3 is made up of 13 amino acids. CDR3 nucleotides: TGTGCCACGACAGGGGGCCTCGATCAGCCCCAGCATTTT. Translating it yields CATTGGLDQPQHF.

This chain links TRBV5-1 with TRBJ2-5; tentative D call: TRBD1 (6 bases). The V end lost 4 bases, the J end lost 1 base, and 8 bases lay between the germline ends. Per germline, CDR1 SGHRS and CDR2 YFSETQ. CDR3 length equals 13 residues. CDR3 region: CASSGTSQETQYF. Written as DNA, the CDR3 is TGCGCCAGCAGCGGGACAAGCCAAGAGACCCAGTACTTC.

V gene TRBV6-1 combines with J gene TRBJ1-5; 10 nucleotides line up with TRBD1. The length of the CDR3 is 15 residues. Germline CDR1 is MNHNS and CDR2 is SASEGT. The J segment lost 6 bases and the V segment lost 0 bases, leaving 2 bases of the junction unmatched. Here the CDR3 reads CASSEARQGAQPQHF. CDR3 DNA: TGTGCCAGCAGTGAAGCCCGACAGGGGGCTCAGCCCCAGCATTTT.

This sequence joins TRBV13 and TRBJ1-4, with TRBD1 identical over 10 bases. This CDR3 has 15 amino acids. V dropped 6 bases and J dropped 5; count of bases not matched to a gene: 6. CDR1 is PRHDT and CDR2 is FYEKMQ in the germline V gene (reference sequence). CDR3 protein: CASSFGQGENEKLFF. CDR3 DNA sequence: TGTGCCAGCAGTTTTGGACAGGGGGAGAATGAAAAACTGTTTTTT.

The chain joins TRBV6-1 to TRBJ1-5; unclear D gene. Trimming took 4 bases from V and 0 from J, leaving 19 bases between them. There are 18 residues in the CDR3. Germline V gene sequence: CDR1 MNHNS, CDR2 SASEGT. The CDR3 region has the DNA TGTGCCAGCAGTGCGAGAGGGCTGGGAAAACTTAGCAATCAGCCCCAGCATTTT. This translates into CASSARGLGKLSNQPQHF.

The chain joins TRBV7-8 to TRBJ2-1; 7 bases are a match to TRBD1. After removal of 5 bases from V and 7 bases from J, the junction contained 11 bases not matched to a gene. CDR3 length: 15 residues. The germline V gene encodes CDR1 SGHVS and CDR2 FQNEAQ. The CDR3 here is CASSDGQDTRNEQFF. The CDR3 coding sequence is TGTGCCAGCAGCGACGGACAGGACACGAGGAATGAGCAGTTCTTC.

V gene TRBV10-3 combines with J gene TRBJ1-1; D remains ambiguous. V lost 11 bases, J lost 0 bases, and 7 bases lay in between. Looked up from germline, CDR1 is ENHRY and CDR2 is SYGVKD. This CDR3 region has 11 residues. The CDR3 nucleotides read TGTGCCGTGCAGATGAACACTGAAGCTTTCTTT. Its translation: CAVQMNTEAFF.

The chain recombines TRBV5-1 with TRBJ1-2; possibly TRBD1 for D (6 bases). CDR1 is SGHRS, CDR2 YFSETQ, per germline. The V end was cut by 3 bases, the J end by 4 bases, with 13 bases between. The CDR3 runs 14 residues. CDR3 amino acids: CASSSQGLGYGYTF. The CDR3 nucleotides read TGCGCCAGCAGCTCTCAGGGGTTGGGCTATGGCTACACCTTC.

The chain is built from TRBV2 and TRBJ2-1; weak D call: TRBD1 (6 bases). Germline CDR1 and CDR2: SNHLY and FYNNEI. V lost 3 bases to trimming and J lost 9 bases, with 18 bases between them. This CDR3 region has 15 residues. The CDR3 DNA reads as TGTGCCAGCAGTGACGGGACAACACGGCCGGGTGAGCAGTTCTTC. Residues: CASSDGTTRPGEQFF.

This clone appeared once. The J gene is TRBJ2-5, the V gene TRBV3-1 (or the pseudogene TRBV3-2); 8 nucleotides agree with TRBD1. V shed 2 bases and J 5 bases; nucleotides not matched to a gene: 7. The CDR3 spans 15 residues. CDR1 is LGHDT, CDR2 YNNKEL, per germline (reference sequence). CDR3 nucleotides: TGTGCCAGCAGCCAACCAGGGGGCTCTAGGGAGACCCAGTACTTC. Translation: CASSQPGGSRETQYF.

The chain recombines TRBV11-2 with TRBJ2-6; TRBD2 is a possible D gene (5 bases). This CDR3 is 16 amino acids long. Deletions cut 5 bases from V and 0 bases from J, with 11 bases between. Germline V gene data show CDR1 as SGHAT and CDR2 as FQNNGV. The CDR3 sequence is CASSRGPSSGANVLTF. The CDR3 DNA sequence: TGTGCCAGCAGCCGAGGGCCGTCCTCTGGGGCCAACGTCCTGACTTTC.

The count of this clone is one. The CDR3 protein is CATSNGPSTDYSNQPQHF. Here the CDR3 DNA reads TGTGCCACCAGCAACGGTCCCTCTACAGATTATAGCAATCAGCCCCAGCATTTT. The V gene is TRBV15, the J gene TRBJ1-5; D gene uncertain. The V and J ends lost 4 bases and 0 bases respectively, with 19 bases between them. The germline V gene encodes CDR1 LNHNV and CDR2 YYDKDF (reference sequence). The CDR3 contains 18 residues.

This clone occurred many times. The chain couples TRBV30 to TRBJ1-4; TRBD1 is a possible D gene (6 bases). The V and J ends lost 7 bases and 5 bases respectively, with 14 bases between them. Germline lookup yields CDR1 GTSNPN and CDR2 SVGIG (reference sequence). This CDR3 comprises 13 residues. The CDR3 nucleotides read TGTGCCTCCCGGGACACTGCCAATGAAAAACTGTTTTTT. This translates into CASRDTANEKLFF. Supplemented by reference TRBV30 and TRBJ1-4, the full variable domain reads SQTIHQWPATLVQPVGSPLSLECTVEGTSNPNLYWYRQAAGRGLQLLFYSVGIGQISSEVPQNLSASRPQDRQFILSSKKLLLSDSGFYLCASRDTANEKLFFGSGTQLSVL.

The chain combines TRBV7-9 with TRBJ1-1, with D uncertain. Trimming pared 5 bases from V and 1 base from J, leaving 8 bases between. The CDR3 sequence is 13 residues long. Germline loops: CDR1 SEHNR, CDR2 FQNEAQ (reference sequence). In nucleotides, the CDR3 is TGTGCCAGCAGCCCTGACAAGAACACTGAAGCTTTCTTT. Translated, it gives CASSPDKNTEAFF.

The chain's CDR3 is CASSLGDSYYNEQFF. CDR3 DNA: TGCGCCAGCAGCTTGGGTGACTCCTACTACAATGAGCAGTTCTTC. The rearrangement joins TRBV5-1 to TRBJ2-1; D gene uncertain. Trimming left V 0 bases short and J 3 bases short, with 10 bases between. This CDR3 is built from 15 residues. Per the germline V gene, CDR1 is SGHRS and CDR2 is YFSETQ.